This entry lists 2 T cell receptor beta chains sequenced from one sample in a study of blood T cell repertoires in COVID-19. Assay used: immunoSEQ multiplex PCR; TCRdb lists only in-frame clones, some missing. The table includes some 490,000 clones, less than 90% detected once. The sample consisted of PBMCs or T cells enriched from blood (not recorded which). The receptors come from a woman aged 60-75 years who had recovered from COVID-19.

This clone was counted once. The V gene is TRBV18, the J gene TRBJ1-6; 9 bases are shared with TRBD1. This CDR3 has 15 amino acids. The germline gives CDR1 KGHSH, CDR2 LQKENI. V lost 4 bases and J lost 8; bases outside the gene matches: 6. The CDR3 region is CASSLKRQGDSPLHF. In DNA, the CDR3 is TGTGCCAGCTCACTTAAAAGACAGGGGGATTCACCCCTCCACTTT.

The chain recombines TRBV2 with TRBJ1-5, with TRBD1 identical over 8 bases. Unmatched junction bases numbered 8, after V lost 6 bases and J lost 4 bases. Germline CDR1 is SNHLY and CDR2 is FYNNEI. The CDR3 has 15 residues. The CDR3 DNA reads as TGTGCCAGCAGCCAGAGGACAGGGAATAATCAGCCCCAGCATTTT. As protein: CASSQRTGNNQPQHF.